The following is a TCR beta chain sequence with its context. The repertoire was sequenced with immunoSEQ multiplex PCR; TCRdb's copy has only in-frame clones and lacks some. The top ten clones hold around 12% of a sample with 150,000 to 200,000 clones, just under 90% of them seen once. While infection was still active, Seattle patients were enrolled and then followed longitudinally. This sample is part of a study of blood T cell repertoires in COVID-19. Study-level information: Acute and convalescent COVID-19 specimens originated in the United States, Italy and Spain. PBMCs, B-cell-depleted T cells, or T cells provided the cDNA or gDNA that made up the material.

The CDR3 is 13 residues long. Germline CDR1 is GTSNPN and CDR2 is SVGIG (reference sequence). V gave up 2 bases and J gave up 4 bases, with 12 bases separating them. The chain is built from TRBV30 and TRBJ2-7; weak D call: TRBD2 (5 bases). Sequenced input: peripheral blood. The sequence derives from a woman aged 70 to 79 with COVID-19, enrolled during active disease. The CDR3 loop is CAWSHDGEYEQYF. In DNA, the CDR3 is TGTGCCTGGAGTCATGACGGGGAGTACGAGCAGTACTTC.